This is a list of T cell receptor beta chains from one sample in a study of shared T cell receptors in the human thymus. The data were produced by immunoSEQ multiplex PCR, yet TCRdb's version contains in-frame clones alone and is incomplete. Of under 700,000 clones listed, around 78% were seen once; the top ten hold around 0.013%. This sample was shared with a second study, whose subject was human thymus T cells.

The sequencing sample was made of thymocytes. The receptors were sampled from a boy under two years old with a congenital heart defect. Both conserved end residues are part of each CDR3. D genes are given only for firm matches. The size of a clone is reported for some rows only, either as once, few or many, or as a class for expanded clones.

j_gene: TRBJ2-3; d_gene: TRBD2; v_gene: TRBV6-5; abundance: -; CDR3nt: TGTGCCAGCAGCTCTAGCGGGAGTGGGGCAGATACGCAGTATTTT; CDR3aa: CASSSSGSGADTQYF
j_gene: TRBJ2-7; d_gene: TRBD2; v_gene: TRBV5-4; abundance: few; CDR3nt: TGTGCCAGCAGCTTGGCCGCTAGCGGGAGCGAATACGAGCAGTACTTC; CDR3aa: CASSLAASGSEYEQYF
j_gene: TRBJ1-2; d_gene: -; v_gene: TRBV6-6; abundance: -; CDR3nt: TGTGCCAGCAACACAGCGGAACCTAACTATGGCTACACCTTC; CDR3aa: CASNTAEPNYGYTF
j_gene: TRBJ2-1; d_gene: TRBD2; v_gene: TRBV11-2; abundance: few; CDR3nt: TGTGCCAGCAGCTTAGATCCCCTAGCGGGGTATTACAATGAGCAGTTCTTC; CDR3aa: CASSLDPLAGYYNEQFF
j_gene: TRBJ2-7; d_gene: -; v_gene: TRBV7-2; abundance: once; CDR3nt: TGTGCCAGCAGCCCTTCCCCCTTCTACGAGCAGTACTTC; CDR3aa: CASSPSPFYEQYF
j_gene: TRBJ2-6; d_gene: -; v_gene: TRBV5-1; abundance: -; CDR3nt: TGCGCCAGCAGCTTGGTGGGAGCCCTCCGGGGGGCCAACGTCCTGACTTTC; CDR3aa: CASSLVGALRGANVLTF
j_gene: TRBJ2-1; d_gene: TRBD2; v_gene: TRBV30; abundance: once; CDR3nt: TGTGCCTGGAGTAGGCGGCTAGCGGGAGCTGGCTCCTACAATGAGCAGTTCTTC; CDR3aa: CAWSRRLAGAGSYNEQFF
j_gene: TRBJ2-3; d_gene: TRBD2; v_gene: TRBV27; abundance: -; CDR3nt: TGTGCCAGTGGAGCGGGAGGAGCAGATACGCAGTATTTT; CDR3aa: CASGAGGADTQYF
j_gene: TRBJ1-2; d_gene: -; v_gene: TRBV19; abundance: -; CDR3nt: TGTGCCAGTAGTAGGCACAGGGCTAACTATGGCTACACCTTC; CDR3aa: CASSRHRANYGYTF
j_gene: TRBJ1-5; d_gene: -; v_gene: TRBV9; abundance: -; CDR3nt: TGTGCCAGCAGCGTAGTGGGGCGAGAGAATCAGCCCCAGCATTTT; CDR3aa: CASSVVGRENQPQHF
j_gene: TRBJ1-3; d_gene: TRBD1; v_gene: TRBV12-5; abundance: -; CDR3nt: TGTGCTAGTGGTTTGGACGACAGGGATTCTGGAAACACCATATATTTT; CDR3aa: CASGLDDRDSGNTIYF
j_gene: TRBJ2-1; d_gene: -; v_gene: TRBV28; abundance: few; CDR3nt: TGTGCCAGCAGTTTGATGTCTTCCTCTCAGGCAAACAATGAGCAGTTCTTC; CDR3aa: CASSLMSSSQANNEQFF
j_gene: TRBJ2-3; d_gene: -; v_gene: TRBV4-3; abundance: -; CDR3nt: TGCGCCAGCAGCGCCCGAAGAGGGGGAGCGCAGTATTTT; CDR3aa: CASSARRGGAQYF
j_gene: TRBJ1-2; d_gene: -; v_gene: TRBV23-1; abundance: -; CDR3nt: TGCGCCAGCAGGGGGGGGCCACATGGCTACACCTTC; CDR3aa: CASRGGPHGYTF
j_gene: TRBJ1-3; d_gene: TRBD1; v_gene: TRBV6-1; abundance: -; CDR3nt: TGTGCCAGCAGCCCAGACAGGGTGGGGGGAAACACCATATATTTT; CDR3aa: CASSPDRVGGNTIYF
j_gene: TRBJ2-1; d_gene: -; v_gene: TRBV1; abundance: -; CDR3nt: TGCACCAGCAGCACCGGGACTAGCGAACACAATGAGCAGTTCTTC; CDR3aa: CTSSTGTSEHNEQFF
j_gene: TRBJ1-5; d_gene: TRBD1; v_gene: TRBV11-3; abundance: -; CDR3nt: TGTGCCAGCAGCTGCCGGCCGGGACAGGGTTTTCAGCCCCAGCATTTT; CDR3aa: CASSCRPGQGFQPQHF
j_gene: TRBJ1-5; d_gene: TRBD1; v_gene: TRBV5-3; abundance: -; CDR3nt: TGTGCCAGAAGAGAACGAGGACAGGGCAATCAGCCCCAGCATTTT; CDR3aa: CARRERGQGNQPQHF
j_gene: TRBJ1-3; d_gene: -; v_gene: TRBV27; abundance: once; CDR3nt: TGTGCCAGCAGGCCTGACAGATCCTCTGGAAACACCATATATTTT; CDR3aa: CASRPDRSSGNTIYF
j_gene: TRBJ2-3; d_gene: -; v_gene: TRBV28; abundance: -; CDR3nt: TGTGCCAGCAGTCCACAGGGGCCAGGGGGGACAGATACGCAGTATTTT; CDR3aa: CASSPQGPGGTDTQYF
j_gene: TRBJ2-1; d_gene: TRBD2; v_gene: TRBV30; abundance: -; CDR3nt: TGTGCCTGGAGTAGTACTAGCGGGAGGTATGAGCAGTTCTTC; CDR3aa: CAWSSTSGRYEQFF
j_gene: TRBJ2-7; d_gene: -; v_gene: TRBV10-3; abundance: -; CDR3nt: TGTGCCATCAGTGACCCTGTAGTCATGGGAGCCCGCTCCTACGAGCAGTACTTC; CDR3aa: CAISDPVVMGARSYEQYF
j_gene: TRBJ2-1; d_gene: -; v_gene: TRBV10-3; abundance: -; CDR3nt: TGTGCCTCCATAGCGGCCCCCTACTCCTACAATGAGCAGTTCTTC; CDR3aa: CASIAAPYSYNEQFF
j_gene: TRBJ1-2; d_gene: TRBD1; v_gene: TRBV6-1; abundance: -; CDR3nt: TGTGCCAGCAGTGATCAGGGGGCCTATGGCTACACCTTC; CDR3aa: CASSDQGAYGYTF
j_gene: TRBJ1-2; d_gene: -; v_gene: TRBV9; abundance: -; CDR3nt: TGTGCCAGCAGCCCCCAGGGCAGGGAGGGAAACTATGGCTACACCTTC; CDR3aa: CASSPQGREGNYGYTF
j_gene: TRBJ2-7; d_gene: -; v_gene: TRBV12-5; abundance: -; CDR3nt: TGTGCTAGTGGTTTGGCCGTGCCGTCCCCATACGGGCGGGCCACCTACGAGCAGTACTTC; CDR3aa: CASGLAVPSPYGRATYEQYF
j_gene: TRBJ2-7; d_gene: TRBD1; v_gene: TRBV5-6; abundance: -; CDR3nt: TGTGCCAGCAGCCTCGGACAGGGGGCGAAATACGAGCAGTACTTC; CDR3aa: CASSLGQGAKYEQYF
j_gene: TRBJ2-3; d_gene: -; v_gene: TRBV6-6; abundance: -; CDR3nt: TGTGCCAGCAGTTACCGAGGACAGATCACAGATACGCAGTATTTT; CDR3aa: CASSYRGQITDTQYF